This TCR beta chain was identified in a study of T cell changes during pregnancy in multiple sclerosis. The germline V gene has CDR1 MDHEN and CDR2 SYDVKM. Deletions cut 3 bases from V and 4 bases from J, with 9 bases between. The CDR3 runs to 13 residues. The repertoire was sequenced with immunoSEQ multiplex PCR; TCRdb's copy has only in-frame clones and lacks some. The table shows approximately 63,000 clones, with approximately 93% occurring only once. The material sequenced was CD8+ T cells from peripheral blood mononuclear cells, taken in the third trimester of pregnancy. The rearrangement links TRBV28 to TRBJ1-1; D gene unclear. The receptor was derived from a female donor with multiple sclerosis, enrolled in a pregnancy study. DNA of the CDR3: TGTGCCAGCAGTTTGTATGCAGGCACTGAAGCTTTCTTT. Its translation: CASSLYAGTEAFF.